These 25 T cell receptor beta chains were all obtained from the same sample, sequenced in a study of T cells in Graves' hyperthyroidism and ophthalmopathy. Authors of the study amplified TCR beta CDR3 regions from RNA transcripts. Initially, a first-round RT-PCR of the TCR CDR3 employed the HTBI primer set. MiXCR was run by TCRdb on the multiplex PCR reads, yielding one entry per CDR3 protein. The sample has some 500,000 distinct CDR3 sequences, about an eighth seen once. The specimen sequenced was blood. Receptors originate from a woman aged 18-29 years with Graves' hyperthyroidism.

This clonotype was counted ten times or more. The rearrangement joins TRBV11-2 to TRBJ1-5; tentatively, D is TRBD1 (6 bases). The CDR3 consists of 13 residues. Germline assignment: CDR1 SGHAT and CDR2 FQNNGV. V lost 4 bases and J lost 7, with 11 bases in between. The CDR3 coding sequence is TGTGCCAGCAGCTCACAGGACAGCCAGCCCCAGCATTTT. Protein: CASSSQDSQPQHF.

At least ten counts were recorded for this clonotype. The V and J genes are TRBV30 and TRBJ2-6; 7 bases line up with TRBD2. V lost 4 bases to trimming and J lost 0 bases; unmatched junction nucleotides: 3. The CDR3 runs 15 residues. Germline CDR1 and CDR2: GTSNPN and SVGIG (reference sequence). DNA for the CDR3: TGTGCCTGGAAGGGCGGGAGCTCTGGGGCCAACGTCCTGACTTTC. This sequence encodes CAWKGGSSGANVLTF.

For the CDR3, the DNA is TGTGCCAGCAGCCGGGTCCTCTACAATGAGCAGTTCTTC. It translates to CASSRVLYNEQFF. V usage is TRBV7-9 and J usage is TRBJ2-1; D gene unclear. The V gene lost 5 bases and the J gene lost 3 bases, with 8 bases spanning the gap. This CDR3 contains 13 residues. The V gene's germline CDR1 is SEHNR and CDR2 FQNEAQ (reference sequence).

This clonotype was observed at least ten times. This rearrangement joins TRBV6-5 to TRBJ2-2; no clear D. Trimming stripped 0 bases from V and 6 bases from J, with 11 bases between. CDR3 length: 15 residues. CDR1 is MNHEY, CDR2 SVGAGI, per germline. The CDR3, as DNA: TGTGCCAGCAGTTACTCCCAGGATGGGGCCGGGGAGCTGTTTTTT. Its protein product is CASSYSQDGAGELFF.

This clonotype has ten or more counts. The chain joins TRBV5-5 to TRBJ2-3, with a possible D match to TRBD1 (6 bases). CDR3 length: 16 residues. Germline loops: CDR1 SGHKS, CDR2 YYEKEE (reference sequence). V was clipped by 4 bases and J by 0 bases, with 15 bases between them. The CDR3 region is CASSRSAGDSTDTQYF. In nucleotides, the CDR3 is TGTGCCAGCAGCCGATCGGCAGGGGACAGCACAGATACGCAGTATTTT.

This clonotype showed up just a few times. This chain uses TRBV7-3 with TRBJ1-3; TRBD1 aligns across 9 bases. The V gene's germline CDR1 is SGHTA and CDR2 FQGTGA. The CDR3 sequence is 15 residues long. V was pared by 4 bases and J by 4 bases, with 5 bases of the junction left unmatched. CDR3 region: CASSSTGGAGNTIYF. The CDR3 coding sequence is TGTGCCAGCAGCTCAACAGGGGGCGCCGGAAACACCATATATTTT.

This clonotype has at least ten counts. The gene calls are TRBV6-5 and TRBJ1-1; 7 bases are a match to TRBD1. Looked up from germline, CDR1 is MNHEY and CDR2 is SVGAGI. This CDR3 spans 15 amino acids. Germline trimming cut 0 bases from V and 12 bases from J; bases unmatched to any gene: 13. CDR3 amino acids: CASSYSLGQGGRTFF. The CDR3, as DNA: TGTGCCAGCAGTTACTCGCTGGGGCAGGGGGGACGAACTTTCTTT.

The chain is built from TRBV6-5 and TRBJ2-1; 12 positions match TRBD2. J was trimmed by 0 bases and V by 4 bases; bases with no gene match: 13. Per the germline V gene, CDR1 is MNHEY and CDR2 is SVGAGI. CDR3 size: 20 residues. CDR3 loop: CASSLYTGTSGSSSYNEQFF. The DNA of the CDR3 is TGTGCCAGCAGTTTATATACCGGGACTAGCGGGTCTAGCTCCTACAATGAGCAGTTCTTC.

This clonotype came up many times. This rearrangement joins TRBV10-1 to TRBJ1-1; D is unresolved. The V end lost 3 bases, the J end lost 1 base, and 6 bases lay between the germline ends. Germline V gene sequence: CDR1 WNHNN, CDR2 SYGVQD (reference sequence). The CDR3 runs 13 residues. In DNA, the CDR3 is TGCGCCAGCAGTGAACAAACGAACACTGAAGCTTTCTTT. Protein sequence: CASSEQTNTEAFF.

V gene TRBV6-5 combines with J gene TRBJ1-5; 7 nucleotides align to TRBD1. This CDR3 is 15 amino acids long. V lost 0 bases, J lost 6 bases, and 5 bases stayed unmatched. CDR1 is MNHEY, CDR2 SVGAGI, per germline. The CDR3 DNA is TGTGCCAGCAGTTACTCAGGGGGCTACGGTCAGCCCCAGCATTTT. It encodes CASSYSGGYGQPQHF.

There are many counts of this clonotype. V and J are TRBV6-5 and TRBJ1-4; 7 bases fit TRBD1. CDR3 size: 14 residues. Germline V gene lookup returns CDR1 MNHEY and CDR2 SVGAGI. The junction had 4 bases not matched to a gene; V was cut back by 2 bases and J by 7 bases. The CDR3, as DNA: TGTGCCAGCAGTTACGACAACAGGGGTGAAAAACTGTTTTTT. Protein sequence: CASSYDNRGEKLFF.

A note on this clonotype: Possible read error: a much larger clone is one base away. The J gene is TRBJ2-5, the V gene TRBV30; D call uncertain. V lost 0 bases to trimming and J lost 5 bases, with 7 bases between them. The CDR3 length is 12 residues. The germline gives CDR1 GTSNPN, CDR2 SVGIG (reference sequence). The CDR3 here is CAWSVLRETQYF. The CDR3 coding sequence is TGTGCCTGGAGTGTCCTGAGGGAGACCCAGTACTTC.

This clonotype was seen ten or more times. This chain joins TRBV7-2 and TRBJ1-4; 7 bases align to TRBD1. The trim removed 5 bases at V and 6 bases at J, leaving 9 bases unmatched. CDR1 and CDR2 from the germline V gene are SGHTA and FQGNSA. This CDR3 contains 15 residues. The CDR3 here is CASSRVSGGDEKLFF. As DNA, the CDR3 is TGTGCCAGCAGCCGAGTCTCAGGGGGGGATGAAAAACTGTTTTTT. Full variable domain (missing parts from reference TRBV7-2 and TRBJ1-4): GAGVSQSPSNKVTEKGKDVELRCDPISGHTALYWYRQSLGQGLEFLIYFQGNSAPDKSGLPSDRFSAERTGGSVSTLTIQRTQQEDSAVYLCASSRVSGGDEKLFFGSGTQLSVL.

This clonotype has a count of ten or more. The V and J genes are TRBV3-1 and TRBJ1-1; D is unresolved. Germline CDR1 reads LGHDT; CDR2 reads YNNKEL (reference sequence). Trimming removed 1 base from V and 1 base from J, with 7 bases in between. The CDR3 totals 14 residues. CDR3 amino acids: CASSQALRNTEAFF. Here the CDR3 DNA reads TGTGCCAGCAGCCAAGCGTTACGGAACACTGAAGCTTTCTTT.

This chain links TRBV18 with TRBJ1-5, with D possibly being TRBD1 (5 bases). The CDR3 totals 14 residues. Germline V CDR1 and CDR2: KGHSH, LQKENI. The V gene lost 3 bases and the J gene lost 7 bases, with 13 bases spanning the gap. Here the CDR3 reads CASSPPQEGQPQHF. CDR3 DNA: TGTGCCAGCTCACCCCCACAGGAGGGACAGCCCCAGCATTTT.

CDR3 sequence: CASSRGQGAEQFF. In DNA form, the CDR3 reads TGTGCCAGCAGCCGCGGACAGGGGGCTGAGCAGTTCTTC. The chain recombines TRBV27 with TRBJ2-1; the match to TRBD1 covers 11 bases. CDR1 is MNHEY, CDR2 SMNVEV, per germline (reference sequence). The CDR3 extends over 13 amino acids. V was clipped by 6 bases and J by 9 bases; unmatched bases: 4.

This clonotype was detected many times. In DNA form, the CDR3 reads TGTGCCAGCAGTCCCGGGCGAGCGTTAAACACCGGGGAGCTGTTTTTT. Encoded protein: CASSPGRALNTGELFF. This chain links TRBV11-2 with TRBJ2-2; D uncertain. CDR1 and CDR2 (germline): SGHAT, FQNNGV. V gave up 6 bases and J gave up 2 bases, with 16 bases separating them. This CDR3 has 16 residues.

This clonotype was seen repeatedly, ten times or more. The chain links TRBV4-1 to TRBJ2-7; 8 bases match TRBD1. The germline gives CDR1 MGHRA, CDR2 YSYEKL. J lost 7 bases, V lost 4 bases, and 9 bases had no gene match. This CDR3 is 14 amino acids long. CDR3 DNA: TGCGCCAGCAGCCCCGGACAGGGAAGTGGGGAGCAGTACTTC. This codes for CASSPGQGSGEQYF.

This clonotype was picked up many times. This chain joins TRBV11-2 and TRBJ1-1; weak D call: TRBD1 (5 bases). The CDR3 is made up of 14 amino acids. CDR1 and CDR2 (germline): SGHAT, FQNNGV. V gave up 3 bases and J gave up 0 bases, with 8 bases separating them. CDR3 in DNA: TGTGCCAGCAGCTTCCAGGGTGTGAACACTGAAGCTTTCTTT. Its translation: CASSFQGVNTEAFF.

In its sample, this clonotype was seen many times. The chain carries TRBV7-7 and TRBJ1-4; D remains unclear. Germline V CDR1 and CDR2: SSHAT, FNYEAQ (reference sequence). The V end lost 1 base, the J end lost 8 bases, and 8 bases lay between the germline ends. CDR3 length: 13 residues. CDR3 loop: CASSLDSGEKLFF. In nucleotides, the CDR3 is TGTGCCAGCAGCTTAGATTCGGGGGAAAAACTGTTTTTT.

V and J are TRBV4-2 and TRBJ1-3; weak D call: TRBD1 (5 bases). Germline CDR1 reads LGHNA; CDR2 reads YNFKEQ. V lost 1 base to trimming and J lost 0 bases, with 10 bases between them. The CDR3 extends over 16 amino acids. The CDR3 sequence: CASSQVQVSSGNTIYF. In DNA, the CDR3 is TGTGCCAGCAGCCAAGTACAGGTGTCCTCTGGAAACACCATATATTTT.

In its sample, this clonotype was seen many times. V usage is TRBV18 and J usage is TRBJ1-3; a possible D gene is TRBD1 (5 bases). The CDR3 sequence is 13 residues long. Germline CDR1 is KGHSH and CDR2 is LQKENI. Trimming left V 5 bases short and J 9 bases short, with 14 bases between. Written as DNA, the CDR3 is TGTGCCAGCTCAAAAGGGGCCGACTCCACCATATATTTT. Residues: CASSKGADSTIYF.

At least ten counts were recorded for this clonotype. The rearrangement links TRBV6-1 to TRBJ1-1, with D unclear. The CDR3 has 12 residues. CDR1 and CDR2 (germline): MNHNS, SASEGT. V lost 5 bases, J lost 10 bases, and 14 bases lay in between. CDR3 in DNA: TGTGCCAGCAGTTCCCACACCGTGGGAGCTTTCTTT. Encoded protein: CASSSHTVGAFF.

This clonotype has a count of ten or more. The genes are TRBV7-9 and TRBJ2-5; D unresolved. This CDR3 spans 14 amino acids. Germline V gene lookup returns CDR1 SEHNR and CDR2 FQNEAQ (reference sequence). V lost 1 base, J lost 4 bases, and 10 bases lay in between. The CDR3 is CASSLGQSGETQYF. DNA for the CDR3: TGTGCCAGCAGCTTAGGGCAGTCGGGAGAGACCCAGTACTTC.

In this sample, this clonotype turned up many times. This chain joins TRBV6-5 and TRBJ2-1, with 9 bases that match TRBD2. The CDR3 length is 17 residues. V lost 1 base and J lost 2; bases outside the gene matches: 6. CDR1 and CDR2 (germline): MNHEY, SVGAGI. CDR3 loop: CASSYWQLAGTYNEQFF. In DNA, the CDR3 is TGTGCCAGCAGTTACTGGCAACTAGCGGGCACCTACAATGAGCAGTTCTTC.